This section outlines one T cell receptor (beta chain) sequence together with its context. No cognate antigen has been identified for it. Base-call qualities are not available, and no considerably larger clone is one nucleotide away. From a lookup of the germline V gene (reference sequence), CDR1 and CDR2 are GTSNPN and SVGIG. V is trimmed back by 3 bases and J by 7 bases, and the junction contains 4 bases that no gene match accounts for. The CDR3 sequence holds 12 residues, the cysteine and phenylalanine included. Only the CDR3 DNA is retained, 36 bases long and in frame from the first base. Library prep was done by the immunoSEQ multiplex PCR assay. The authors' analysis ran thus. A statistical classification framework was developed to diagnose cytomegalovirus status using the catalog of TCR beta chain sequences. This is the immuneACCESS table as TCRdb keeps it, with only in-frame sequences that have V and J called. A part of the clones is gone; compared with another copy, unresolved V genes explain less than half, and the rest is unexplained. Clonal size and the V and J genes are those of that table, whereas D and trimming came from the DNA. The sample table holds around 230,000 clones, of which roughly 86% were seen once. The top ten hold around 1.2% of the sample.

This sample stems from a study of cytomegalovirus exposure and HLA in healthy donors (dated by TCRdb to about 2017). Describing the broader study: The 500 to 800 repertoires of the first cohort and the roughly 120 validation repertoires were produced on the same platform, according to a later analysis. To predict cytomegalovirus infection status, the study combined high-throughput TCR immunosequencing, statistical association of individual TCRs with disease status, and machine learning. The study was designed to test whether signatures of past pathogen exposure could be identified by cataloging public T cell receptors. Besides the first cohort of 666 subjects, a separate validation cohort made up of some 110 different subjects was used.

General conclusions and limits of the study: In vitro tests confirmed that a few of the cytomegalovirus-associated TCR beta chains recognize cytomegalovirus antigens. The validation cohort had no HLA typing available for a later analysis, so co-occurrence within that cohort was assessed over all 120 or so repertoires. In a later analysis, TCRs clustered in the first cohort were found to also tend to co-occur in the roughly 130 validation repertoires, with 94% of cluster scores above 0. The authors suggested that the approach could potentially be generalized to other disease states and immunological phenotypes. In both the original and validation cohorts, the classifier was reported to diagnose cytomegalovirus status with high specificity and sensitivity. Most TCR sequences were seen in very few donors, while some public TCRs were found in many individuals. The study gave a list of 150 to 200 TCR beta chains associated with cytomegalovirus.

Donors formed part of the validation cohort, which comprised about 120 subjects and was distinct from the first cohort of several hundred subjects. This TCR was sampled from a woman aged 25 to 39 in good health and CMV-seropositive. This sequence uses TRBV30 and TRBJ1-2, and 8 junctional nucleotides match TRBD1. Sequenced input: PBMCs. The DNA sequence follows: TGTGCCTGGAGGCCAGGGGGCTCTGGCTACACCTTC. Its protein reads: CAWRPGGSGYTF.